This TCR beta chain was documented in a study of T cells in localized non-small cell lung cancer. Regarding the study as a whole: A median around 55 of the top 100 tumor clones appeared in adjacent lung.

This CDR3 spans 11 amino acids. Germline lookup yields CDR1 LGHNT and CDR2 FRNRAP. Assay used: immunoSEQ multiplex PCR; TCRdb lists only in-frame clones, some missing. The table includes roughly 71,000 clones, around 85% detected once. Notes on this clone: Its antigen remains unidentified. Relative to the germline gene, one junction end is altered; a read error may explain this.

This specimen consisted of peripheral blood, obtained before any cancer treatment. The clonotype originates from a male donor older than 55 with stage III squamous cell lung carcinoma. The J gene is TRBJ2-7, the V gene TRBV12-5; D remains ambiguous. CDR3 sequence reads: CASGPREATDF. As DNA, the CDR3 is TGTGCTAGTGGTCCCCGAGAGGCAACGGACTTC.